What follows are 10 T cell receptor beta chains derived from one specimen sequenced in a study of cytomegalovirus exposure and HLA in healthy donors. Assay: immunoSEQ multiplex PCR; the TCRdb copy retains only in-frame clones and omits some. Here the sample spans around 62,000 clones, 80% to 90% being singletons. Specimen: PBMCs. The source is a woman under 30 in good health and CMV-seronegative.

This clone occurred once. The rearrangement links TRBV6-7 to TRBJ1-1; tentatively, D is TRBD1 (6 bases). TRBV6-7 is an ORF; its function is uncertain. Trimming cost V 8 bases and J 3 bases, with 13 bases left between them. There are 13 residues in the CDR3. CDR3 nucleotides: TGTGCCAGCCAGCAGGGGCTTTACACTGAAGCTTTCTTT. Its protein product is CASQQGLYTEAFF.

The CDR3, as DNA: TGCGCCAGCAGCCGGACTATTGACGGGGAGACCTTCTATGGCTACACCTTC. It translates to CASSRTIDGETFYGYTF. The V gene is TRBV4-1, the J gene TRBJ1-2; no definite D call. Trimming took 4 bases from V and 4 from J, leaving 22 bases between them. This CDR3 is built from 17 residues. Germline lookup yields CDR1 MGHRA and CDR2 YSYEKL.

The chain employs TRBV30 and TRBJ1-1; possibly TRBD1 for D (6 bases). The V end lost 4 bases, the J end lost 3 bases, and 15 bases lay between the germline ends. The CDR3 is made up of 14 amino acids. The V gene's germline CDR1 is GTSNPN and CDR2 SVGIG (reference sequence). CDR3 coding DNA: TGTGCCTGGACGGTAGGAGGGGGGGACACTGAAGCTTTCTTT. It yields the protein CAWTVGGGDTEAFF.

The rearrangement joins TRBV2 to TRBJ2-2; D is perhaps TRBD1 (6 bases). The CDR3 runs 15 residues. Germline V gene sequence: CDR1 SNHLY, CDR2 FYNNEI. V was cut by 5 bases and J by 4 bases, with 14 bases left in between. The CDR3 region is CASSRAGDVTGELFF. The CDR3 DNA reads as TGTGCCAGCAGTCGGGCAGGGGACGTCACCGGGGAGCTGTTTTTT.

The rearrangement links TRBV5-1 to TRBJ2-7, with D possibly TRBD2 on 5 matching bases. There are 14 residues in the CDR3. Trimming removed 0 bases at V and 0 bases at J, with 7 bases between. Germline V gene lookup returns CDR1 SGHRS and CDR2 YFSETQ. For the CDR3, the DNA is TGCGCCAGCAGCTTGGGCGGAGGCTCCTACGAGCAGTACTTC. This gives the protein CASSLGGGSYEQYF.

The rearrangement links TRBV28 to TRBJ2-7; D remains ambiguous. There are 15 residues in the CDR3. V was shortened by 1 base and J by 0 bases, with 10 bases between the two germline ends. Germline V gene data show CDR1 as MDHEN and CDR2 as SYDVKM. CDR3 sequence (DNA): TGTGCCAGCAGTTTATTGGCGGCCAACTCCTACGAGCAGTACTTC. The encoded protein is CASSLLAANSYEQYF.

The chain links TRBV21-1 to TRBJ2-7; TRBD1 reflects the table's D call only, with no check against the DNA. TRBV21-1 is a listed pseudogene. The CDR3 is made up of 13 amino acids. CDR3 nucleotides: TGTGCCAGCAACCGGGACAGGGGCTACGAGCAGTACTTC. This translates into CASNRDRGYEQYF.

The table lists this clone with a count of one. This chain connects TRBV5-6 to TRBJ2-7; TRBD2 agrees at 11 bases. J gave up 0 bases and V 4 bases, and 12 bases lay outside the gene matches. Germline lookup yields CDR1 SGHDT and CDR2 YYEEEE. The CDR3 is 18 residues long. CDR3: CASSQGLAGSRSSYEQYF. CDR3 DNA: TGTGCCAGCAGCCAAGGACTAGCGGGCAGCCGAAGCTCCTACGAGCAGTACTTC.

The chain couples TRBV5-8 to TRBJ2-7; 10 nucleotides align to TRBD1. The CDR3 totals 16 residues. In germline, CDR1 is SGHTS, CDR2 YDEGEE. The J segment lost 6 bases and the V segment lost 0 bases, leaving 9 bases of the junction unmatched. CDR3 nucleotide sequence: TGTGCCAGCAGCTTGGTCCCGGGGACAGGGGCCGTCGAGCAGTACTTC. This sequence encodes CASSLVPGTGAVEQYF.

The chain is built from TRBV11-3 and TRBJ1-1; D is undetermined. This CDR3 spans 13 amino acids. Germline CDR1 SGHNT, CDR2 YENEEA. V lost 4 bases and J 0 bases, leaving 6 bases between the germline ends. As DNA, the CDR3 is TGTGCCAGCAGCTACAGCATGAACACTGAAGCTTTCTTT. It is translated as CASSYSMNTEAFF.